These T cell receptor beta chains were read from a single sample in a study of control samples from healthy donors and cancer patients. Assay: immunoSEQ multiplex PCR; the TCRdb copy retains only in-frame clones and omits some. The sample records under 140,000 clones, 70% to 90% being singletons. The material sequenced was PBMCs. All receptors derive from a woman aged 55-69 years with lung cancer. Each CDR3 is given with its conserved first and last residue. The D gene is left open where the match is weak. Size is stated for part of the rows, as once, few or many counts, or as a class when the clone is expanded.

>TRBJ1-6|TRBD1|.|TRBV27
TGTGCCAGCAGTCCCAACAAAGACGGGACAGCTAATAATTCACCCCTCCACTTT
CASSPNKDGTANNSPLHF
>TRBJ1-5|TRBD1|.|TRBV7-8
TGTGCCAGCAGCGCGACAGGGGTCAATCAGCCCCAGCATTTT
CASSATGVNQPQHF
>TRBJ2-5|TRBD2|.|TRBV29-1
TGCAGCGCGAGCGGGAGCGGGAGGGAGACCCAGTACTTC
CSASGSGRETQYF
>TRBJ1-5|TRBD1|.|TRBV18
TGTGCCAGCTCACCGGGACAGACGGGAGACAATCAGCCCCAGCATTTT
CASSPGQTGDNQPQHF
>TRBJ2-7|.|.|TRBV5-6
TGTGCCAGCAGCTTCCAGGGATACGAGCAGTACTTC
CASSFQGYEQYF
>TRBJ2-3|.|.|TRBV6-5
TGTGCCAGCTCCCCGGTCCAGTCGGTTGATACGCAGTATTTT
CASSPVQSVDTQYF
>TRBJ2-1|.|.|TRBV15
TGTGCCACCAGCAGAGATGGATCAAGAAGCTCCTACAATGAGCAGTTCTTC
CATSRDGSRSSYNEQFF
>TRBJ2-6|.|.|TRBV27
TGTGCCAGCAGTTTATCGGGTGGGGCCAACGTCCTGACTTTC
CASSLSGGANVLTF
>TRBJ2-2|TRBD2|once|TRBV7-7
TGTGCTAGCAGCCCCCGGGAGACTAGCGCGTACACCGGGGAGCTGTTTTTT
CASSPRETSAYTGELFF
>TRBJ1-4|.|.|TRBV18
TGTGCCAGCTCAGGAATCCTAAATGAAAAACTGTTTTTT
CASSGILNEKLFF
>TRBJ1-1|.|.|TRBV18
TGTGCCAGCTCGGGGCCGCCCCTGGGCACTGAAGCTTTCTTT
CASSGPPLGTEAFF
>TRBJ1-1|.|.|TRBV11-1
TGTGCCAGCAGCTTCGCCTTCAGGGCTGAAGCTTTCTTT
CASSFAFRAEAFF
>TRBJ1-2|.|once|TRBV9
TGTGCCAGCAGCACCTCGCCCTCTGTGGGATATGGCTACACCTTC
CASSTSPSVGYGYTF
>TRBJ1-6|TRBD1|.|TRBV7-9
TGTGCCAGCAGCTGGGAGACAGGGGGCCTTTCACTCCACTTT
CASSWETGGLSLHF
>TRBJ2-5|.|few|TRBV30
TGTGCCTGGACACGACTAAAAGAGACCCAGTACTTC
CAWTRLKETQYF
>TRBJ2-7|.|.|TRBV5-1
TGCGCCAGCAGCGGGGATTTTCCACCCTACGAGCAGTACTTC
CASSGDFPPYEQYF
>TRBJ1-4|TRBD1|.|TRBV7-9
TGTGCCAGCAGCTGGGACAGGGTGGAGGAAAAACTGTTTTTT
CASSWDRVEEKLFF
>TRBJ2-5|.|.|TRBV4-1
TGCGCCAGCAGCCAAGAAAAGAGTTTGGGGACCCAGTACTTC
CASSQEKSLGTQYF
>TRBJ1-2|TRBD1|.|TRBV18
TGTGCCAGCTCAGCAGATGGACAGGGATCCAACTATGGCTACACCTTC
CASSADGQGSNYGYTF
>TRBJ2-1|TRBD1|.|TRBV2
TGTGCCAGCGTGTGGGACAGGGCAGGCTACAATGAGCAGTTCTTC
CASVWDRAGYNEQFF
>TRBJ1-2|.|.|TRBV15
TGTGCCACCAGCGAACAGGGTCGCTATGGCTACACCTTC
CATSEQGRYGYTF
>TRBJ2-1|.|.|TRBV7-9
TGTGCCAGCAGCTTAAACGCCCTCTCTCGACTTGTCAATGATGAGCAGTTCTTC
CASSLNALSRLVNDEQFF
>TRBJ1-3|TRBD1|.|TRBV19
TGTGCCAGTAGTCCGGGACAGGGGGCCGACACCATATATTTT
CASSPGQGADTIYF
>TRBJ1-2|.|.|TRBV6-4
TGTGCCAGCGAGATTGGGCAGGGCTATGGCTACACCTTC
CASEIGQGYGYTF
>TRBJ1-5|TRBD1|few|TRBV30
TGTGCCTGGAGTGTAAGGACAGGGATGGATCAGCCCCAGCATTTT
CAWSVRTGMDQPQHF
>TRBJ1-1|TRBD1|few|TRBV7-2
TGTGCCAGCAGCTCGGGGACAGGGGGTAATACTGAAGCTTTCTTT
CASSSGTGGNTEAFF
>TRBJ2-2|.|.|TRBV6-5
TGTGCCAGCCTCCAGGGGAACACCGGGGAGCTGTTTTTT
CASLQGNTGELFF
>TRBJ1-6|TRBD1|.|TRBV30
TGTGCCTGGAGAGAGTCGGGACAGATCTATAATTCACCCCTCCACTTT
CAWRESGQIYNSPLHF
>TRBJ1-2|.|.|TRBV5-1
TGCGCCAGCAGCTTGGCCGCGACAGGAGAGGGCTACACCTTC
CASSLAATGEGYTF
>TRBJ2-7|TRBD2|few|TRBV4-3
TGCGCCAGCAGCCAAGCAGCCGGGTACGGACTAGCGGGGGTAGGATACGAGCAGTACTTC
CASSQAAGYGLAGVGYEQYF
>TRBJ1-1|.|.|TRBV7-3
TGTGCCAGCAGCTTAGGGCCCGACACTGAAGCTTTCTTT
CASSLGPDTEAFF
>TRBJ1-3|TRBD1|.|TRBV5-1
TGCGCCAGCAGCTGGGGGGACAGGGACTCTGGAAACACCATATATTTT
CASSWGDRDSGNTIYF
>TRBJ2-3|TRBD2|.|TRBV11-1
TGTGCCAGCAGCCCCCGACTAGCGGATACAGATACGCAGTATTTT
CASSPRLADTDTQYF
>TRBJ2-7|TRBD2|once|TRBV28
TGTGCCAGCAGTTTGGCTAGCGGGAGCCACGAGCAGTACTTC
CASSLASGSHEQYF
>TRBJ1-1|.|.|TRBV7-2
TGTGCCAGCAGCTTAGCTCTACCCCCCGGTGGGTGGGCTGAAGCTTTCTTT
CASSLALPPGGWAEAFF
>TRBJ1-1|TRBD1|.|TRBV9
TGTGCCAGCAGCGTCCGGACAGGGAAGAACACTGAAGCTTTCTTT
CASSVRTGKNTEAFF
>TRBJ2-6|TRBD2|.|TRBV19
TGTGCCAGTAACCCCACCGTGGGAAGCGGGGTCTCTGGGGCCAACGTCCTGACTTTC
CASNPTVGSGVSGANVLTF
>TRBJ1-6|TRBD1|.|TRBV4-2
TGTGCCAGCAGCCCCTCCGGGACAGGGGGCCTCTATAATTCACCCCTCCACTTT
CASSPSGTGGLYNSPLHF
>TRBJ2-5|TRBD1|.|TRBV7-2
TGTGCCAGCAGACTTCAGGGGGCTGGGGGGGAGACCCAGTACTTC
CASRLQGAGGETQYF
>TRBJ1-1|.|.|TRBV28
TGTGCCAGCAGGGGAGCAGGGGCAAGGAACACTGAAGCTTTCTTT
CASRGAGARNTEAFF
>TRBJ2-2|.|once|TRBV18
TGTGCCAGCTCACCACCCCCTGGCGGCACCGGGGAGCTGTTTTTT
CASSPPPGGTGELFF
>TRBJ1-2|.|once|TRBV19
TGTGCCAGTAGTATAGGAAAGGACTATGGCTACACCTTC
CASSIGKDYGYTF
>TRBJ2-5|.|.|TRBV18
TGTGCCAGCTCCCTCGGACAGCAAGAGACCCAGTACTTC
CASSLGQQETQYF
>TRBJ2-2|.|.|TRBV3-1/TRBV3-2
TGTGCCAGCAGCCAAGGGGGTAGAGGGGAGCTGTTTTTT
CASSQGGRGELFF
>TRBJ1-1|.|.|TRBV10-3
TGTGCCATCAGTGGTACAGGGCTTCTTACTGAAGCTTTCTTT
CAISGTGLLTEAFF
>TRBJ1-5|TRBD1|.|TRBV19
TGTGCCAGTAGTATAGATCAGGGGGCGGGTCAGCCCCAGCATTTT
CASSIDQGAGQPQHF
>TRBJ2-1|.|.|TRBV11-3
TGTGCCAGCAGCTTGGCGGGACCCTCCTACAATGAGCAGTTCTTC
CASSLAGPSYNEQFF
>TRBJ2-7|TRBD1|.|TRBV29-1
TGCAGCGTTGACCCGACAGGGAACGAGCAGTACTTC
CSVDPTGNEQYF
>TRBJ2-5|TRBD2|once|TRBV9
TGTGCCAGCAGCGAGTCTAGCGGGGGGGCTTGGGAGACCCAGTACTTC
CASSESSGGAWETQYF
>TRBJ2-2|TRBD2|.|TRBV15
TGTGCCACCAGCAGACTAGCGGGAGAAACCGGGGAGCTGTTTTTT
CATSRLAGETGELFF
>TRBJ2-3|TRBD2|.|TRBV5-5
TGTGCCAGCAGACTAGCGGAGACCGCTAGCACAGATACGCAGTATTTT
CASRLAETASTDTQYF
>TRBJ1-5|.|.|TRBV27
TGTGCCAGCAGTTTAGAAAACAATCAGCCCCAGCATTTT
CASSLENNQPQHF
>TRBJ1-5|TRBD1|.|TRBV18
TGTGCCAGCTCACCGGAACAGGGGCGATATAGCAATCAGCCCCAGCATTTT
CASSPEQGRYSNQPQHF
>TRBJ1-1|TRBD1|few|TRBV19
TGTGCCAGTAGTTTAGGACAGGGGATCACTGAAGCTTTCTTT
CASSLGQGITEAFF
>TRBJ2-3|TRBD2|.|TRBV4-2
TGTGCCAGCAGCCCTGGGACTAGTCGGGGATTAAGCACAGATACGCAGTATTTT
CASSPGTSRGLSTDTQYF